Listed here are 8 T cell receptor beta chains from one sample, sequenced in a study of regulatory T cells in long-lasting Graves disease (TCRdb year 2021). Explained via the paper, the time point label denotes: newly diagnosed GD, antithyroid drugs for less than 3 months. For both TCR sequencing and RNA sequencing, RNA was extracted from PBMCs in TRIzol. Library preparation was by multiplex PCR. Sequencing took place on an Illumina HiSeq 4000. To build TCR beta libraries, CDR3 regions were amplified by Arm-PCR using iRepertoire HTBI primers. TCRdb's own reprocessing of the public reads used fastp at Q25 and MiXCR and kept productive beta chains. A single entry per CDR3 protein holds the most common genes and DNA from its merged rows. The sample table holds 400,000 to 500,000 distinct CDR3 sequences, of which 12% to 15% were seen once. Clones ranked in the top ten supply approximately 15% of the sample.

These same data were also listed under a study on T cells in Graves' hyperthyroidism and ophthalmopathy.

Source: peripheral blood mononuclear cells (PBMCs), taken at new diagnosis, from a patient treated with antithyroid drugs. Receptor source: a woman aged 50 to 60 with Graves disease. Donor details come from another sample of the same person, matched by shared clones.

This clonotype was observed a handful of times. This chain connects TRBV30 to TRBJ1-2; TRBD1 agrees at 8 bases. The V segment lost 3 bases and the J segment 2 bases; nucleotides outside the gene matches: 11. CDR3 length: 16 residues. Looked up from germline, CDR1 is GTSNPN and CDR2 is SVGIG (reference sequence). CDR3 sequence (DNA): TGTGCCTGGAGGGAACCCGGGCAGGGGGCGAACTATGGCTACACCTTC. This encodes CAWREPGQGANYGYTF.

The sample holds many counts of this clonotype. DNA of the CDR3: TGTGCCAGCAGTGGACTAGCGGGAGCGTTCAATGAGCAGTTCTTC. It specifies CASSGLAGAFNEQFF. This chain uses TRBV6-1 with TRBJ2-1; 12 bases align to TRBD2. V shed 4 bases, J shed 6 bases, and the junction held 4 bases outside the gene matches. The CDR3 is 15 amino acids. Germline CDR1 and CDR2: MNHNS and SASEGT.

This clonotype was found many times. V is TRBV28 and J is TRBJ2-7, with D possibly matching TRBD1 (6 bases). V lost 5 bases and J 4 bases, leaving 12 bases between the germline ends. The CDR3 sequence is 13 residues long. Germline CDR1 and CDR2: MDHEN and SYDVKM. The CDR3 DNA reads as TGTGCCAGCAGTATCGGACAGTTGTACGAGCAGTACTTC. The encoded protein is CASSIGQLYEQYF.

This clonotype was seen only a few times. A much more abundant neighbour one base away suggests this may be a read error. In DNA, the CDR3 is TGTGCCAGCAGCTTGGGCGGGAGGCCTTACGAGCAGTGCTTC. It codes for CASSLGGRPYEQCF. The V and J genes are TRBV5-5 and TRBJ2-7; TRBD2 matches 8 bases. From germline, CDR1 is SGHKS and CDR2 YYEKEE (reference sequence). CDR3 size: 14 residues.

V usage is TRBV30 and J usage is TRBJ1-4; D remains unclear. The V gene's germline CDR1 is GTSNPN and CDR2 SVGIG (reference sequence). The CDR3 has 13 residues. V lost 2 bases and J lost 8, with 12 bases in between. Written as DNA, the CDR3 is TGTGCCTGGAGTCCACCGAATGGAGAAAAACTGTTTTTT. Its protein is CAWSPPNGEKLFF.

There are many counts of this clonotype. The chain has TRBV3-1 and TRBJ2-7; D may be TRBD1 (5 bases). Germline V gene data show CDR1 as LGHDT and CDR2 as YNNKEL (reference sequence). The CDR3 contains 12 residues. The V end lost 3 bases, the J end lost 7 bases, and 10 bases lay between the germline ends. CDR3 loop: CASSHQGREQYF. For the CDR3, the DNA is TGTGCCAGCAGCCACCAGGGTCGGGAGCAGTACTTC.

This clonotype was counted at least ten times. The CDR3 is CASSPRQLKPLDPPEQYF. The CDR3 DNA is TGTGCCAGCAGCCCTAGACAACTTAAACCCCTAGATCCTCCCGAGCAGTACTTC. The gene calls are TRBV12-3 or TRBV12-4 and TRBJ2-7, with D hard to call. The germline V and J ends were trimmed by 6 bases and 6 bases, with 30 bases remaining between them. The CDR3 loop spans 18 amino acids.

This clonotype was picked up a small number of times. The chain uses TRBV18 and TRBJ2-1, with TRBD2 identical over 10 bases. CDR3 length: 18 amino acids. Germline V gene data show CDR1 as KGHSH and CDR2 as LQKENI. Germline trimming cut 2 bases from V and 4 bases from J; bases unmatched to any gene: 11. Written as DNA, the CDR3 is TGTGCCAGCTCACCAATTGAGATAGCGGGAGGTTTATACAATGAGCAGTTCTTC. It yields the protein CASSPIEIAGGLYNEQFF.